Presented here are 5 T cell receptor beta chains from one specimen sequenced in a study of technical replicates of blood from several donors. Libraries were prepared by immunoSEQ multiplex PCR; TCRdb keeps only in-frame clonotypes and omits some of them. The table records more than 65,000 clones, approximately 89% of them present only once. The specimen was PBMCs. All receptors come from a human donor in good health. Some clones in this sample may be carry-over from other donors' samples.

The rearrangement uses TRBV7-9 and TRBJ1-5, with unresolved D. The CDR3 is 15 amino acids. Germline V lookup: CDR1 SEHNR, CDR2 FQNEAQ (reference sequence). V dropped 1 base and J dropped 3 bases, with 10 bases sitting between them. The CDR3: CASSLGAGNNQPQHF. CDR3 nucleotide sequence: TGTGCCAGCAGCTTAGGGGCGGGAAACAATCAGCCCCAGCATTTT.

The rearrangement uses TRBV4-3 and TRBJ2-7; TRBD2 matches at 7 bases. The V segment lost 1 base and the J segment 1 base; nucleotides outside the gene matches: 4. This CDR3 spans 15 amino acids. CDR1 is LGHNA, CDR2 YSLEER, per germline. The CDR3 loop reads CASSQVLAESYEQYF. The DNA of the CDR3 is TGCGCCAGCAGCCAAGTCCTAGCGGAATCCTACGAGCAGTACTTC.

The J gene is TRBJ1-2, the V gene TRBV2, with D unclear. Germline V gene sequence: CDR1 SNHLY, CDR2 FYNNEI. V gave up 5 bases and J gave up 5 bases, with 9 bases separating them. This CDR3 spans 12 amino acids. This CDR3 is CASSLSGYGYTF. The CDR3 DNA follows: TGTGCCAGCAGTCTTTCGGGGTATGGCTACACCTTC.

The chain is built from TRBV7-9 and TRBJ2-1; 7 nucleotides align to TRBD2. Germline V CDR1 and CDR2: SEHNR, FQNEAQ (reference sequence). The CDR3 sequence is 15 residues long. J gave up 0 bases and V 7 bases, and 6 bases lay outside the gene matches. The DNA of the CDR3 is TGTGCCAGCAACCGCGGGGGAAGCTCCTACAATGAGCAGTTCTTC. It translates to CASNRGGSSYNEQFF. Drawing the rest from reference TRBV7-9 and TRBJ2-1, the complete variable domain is DTGVSQNPRHKITKRGQNVTFRCDPISEHNRLYWYRQTLGQGPEFLTYFQNEAQLEKSRLLSDRFSAERPKGSFSTLEIQRTEQGDSAMYLCASNRGGSSYNEQFFGPGTRLTVL.

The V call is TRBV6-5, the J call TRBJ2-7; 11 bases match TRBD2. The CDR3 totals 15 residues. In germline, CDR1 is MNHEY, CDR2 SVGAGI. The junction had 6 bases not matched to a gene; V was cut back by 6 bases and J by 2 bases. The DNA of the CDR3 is TGTGCCAGCAGCACCACTAGCGGGAGCCCCTACGAGCAGTACTTC. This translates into CASSTTSGSPYEQYF.